Each of the 17 T cell receptor beta chains below was sequenced from the same sample in a study of T cells in Graves' hyperthyroidism and ophthalmopathy. Amplification targeted TCR beta CDR3 regions from RNA transcripts. First-round RT-PCR with HTBI primers amplified the TCR CDR3 region. TCRdb passed the multiplex PCR reads through MiXCR, listing each CDR3 protein once. The sample carries 200,000 to 250,000 distinct CDR3 sequences, about 15% recorded once. Sequencing input: blood. These receptors were obtained from a middle-aged man with Graves' hyperthyroidism.

The genes are TRBV5-1 and TRBJ2-7; D may match TRBD1 or TRBD2 (5 bases each). The CDR3 loop spans 15 amino acids. Per the germline V gene, CDR1 is SGHRS and CDR2 is YFSETQ. Trimming stripped 3 bases from V and 1 base from J, with 14 bases between. The chain's CDR3 is CASSSRWDRSYEQYF. The CDR3 bases are TGCGCCAGCAGCTCGAGGTGGGACCGATCCTACGAGCAGTACTTC. Complete variable domain (other parts from reference TRBV5-1 and TRBJ2-7): KAGVTQTPRYLIKTRGQQVTLSCSPISGHRSVSWYQQTPGQGLQFLFEYFSETQRNKGNFPGRFSGRQFSNSRSEMNVSTLELGDSALYLCASSSRWDRSYEQYFGPGTRLTVT.

A few counts support this clonotype. V gene TRBV2 combines with J gene TRBJ2-1; D remains unclear. V gave up 2 bases and J gave up 4 bases, with 12 bases separating them. CDR1 is SNHLY, CDR2 FYNNEI, per germline. This CDR3 is 15 amino acids long. This chain's CDR3 is CASSELSRRYNEQFF. The CDR3 region has the DNA TGTGCCAGCAGTGAACTTTCTAGAAGATACAATGAGCAGTTCTTC. Combining the CDR3 with reference TRBV2 and TRBJ2-1 gives the whole variable domain EPEVTQTPSHQVTQMGQEVILRCVPISNHLYFYWYRQILGQKVEFLVSFYNNEISEKSEIFDDQFSVERPDGSNFTLKIRSTKLEDSAMYFCASSELSRRYNEQFFGPGTRLTVL.

This clonotype has more than one count but fewer than ten. V gene TRBV9 combines with J gene TRBJ2-3; D gene unclear. Trimming shortened V by 4 bases and J by 6 bases, and 9 bases separated the two germline ends. Per the germline V gene, CDR1 is SGDLS and CDR2 is YYNGEE. The CDR3 totals 12 residues. The CDR3 DNA reads as TGTGCCAGCAGCCCATTTTCGGATACGCAGTATTTT. It codes for CASSPFSDTQYF.

This clonotype was recorded at least ten times. The chain couples TRBV6-1 to TRBJ1-1, with D tentatively TRBD1 (5 bases). Trimming took off 8 bases at V and 5 bases at J, with 12 bases between the two ends. The CDR3 runs to 12 residues. Germline CDR1 is MNHNS and CDR2 is SASEGT. This chain's CDR3 is CASFSGGTEAFF. CDR3 coding DNA: TGTGCCAGCTTCTCCGGGGGGACTGAAGCTTTCTTT.

Ten or more counts support this clonotype. The CDR3 bases are TGCAGTGCTAGAGATCTAGTTACCCAAACGACATCAACGCAGTATTTT. This encodes CSARDLVTQTTSTQYF. The chain links TRBV20-1 to TRBJ2-3; D remains ambiguous. V was clipped by 0 bases and J by 9 bases, with 22 bases between them. Looked up from germline, CDR1 is DFQATT and CDR2 is SNEGSKA (reference sequence). The CDR3 runs to 16 residues.

This clonotype has a count of ten or more. The chain recombines TRBV5-1 with TRBJ2-3, with TRBD2 matching 12 bases. Per germline, CDR1 SGHRS and CDR2 YFSETQ. There are 16 residues in the CDR3. Trimming removed 3 bases from V and 5 bases from J; junction bases left unmatched: 7. CDR3 sequence reads: CASSSLAGGFGDTQYF. The CDR3 DNA reads as TGCGCCAGCAGCTCGCTAGCGGGAGGGTTCGGAGATACGCAGTATTTT. Together with reference TRBV5-1 and TRBJ2-3, the CDR3 gives the full variable domain: KAGVTQTPRYLIKTRGQQVTLSCSPISGHRSVSWYQQTPGQGLQFLFEYFSETQRNKGNFPGRFSGRQFSNSRSEMNVSTLELGDSALYLCASSSLAGGFGDTQYFGPGTRLTVL.

This clonotype was seen a few times. The chain carries TRBV6-4 and TRBJ1-5; D is unresolved. This CDR3 is 15 amino acids long. Trimming cost V 3 bases and J 0 bases, with 9 bases left between them. Per germline, CDR1 MRHNA and CDR2 SNTAGT. Written as DNA, the CDR3 is TGTGCCAGCAGTGAGGCGTTCTATAGCAATCAGCCCCAGCATTTT. Protein product: CASSEAFYSNQPQHF.

In its sample, this clonotype was seen many times. This chain connects TRBV10-3 to TRBJ2-1, with 8 bases matching TRBD1. The germline V gene has CDR1 ENHRY and CDR2 SYGVKD. The CDR3 spans 15 residues. With V trimmed by 5 bases and J by 8 bases, 11 bases remained unmatched. The CDR3 is CAISHLRQGRDEQFF. CDR3 in DNA: TGTGCCATCAGTCACCTGCGACAGGGGCGAGATGAGCAGTTCTTC.

This clonotype came up once. A much larger clone sits a single nucleotide away, making a read error possible. V usage is TRBV24-1 and J usage is TRBJ2-7; weak D call: TRBD1 (5 bases). Germline V gives CDR1 KGHDR, CDR2 SFDVKD. V dropped 6 bases and J dropped 4 bases, with 18 bases sitting between them. This CDR3 spans 15 amino acids. The CDR3 sequence is CATSSGQGNLYEQYF. As DNA, the CDR3 is TGTGCCACCAGTTCAGGACAAGGCAATCTTTACGAGCAGTACTTC.

In its sample, this clonotype was seen a few times. This chain connects TRBV20-1 to TRBJ2-7; TRBD2 matches at 9 bases. The CDR3 has 14 residues. V lost 3 bases, J lost 2 bases, and 5 bases stayed unmatched. CDR1 is DFQATT and CDR2 is SNEGSKA in the germline V gene (reference sequence). This chain's CDR3 is CSASEPSGTYEQYF. CDR3 DNA: TGCAGTGCTAGCGAGCCTAGCGGGACCTACGAGCAGTACTTC.

This clonotype was counted between two and nine times. V and J are TRBV19 and TRBJ1-5; D perhaps matches TRBD1 (5 bases). The CDR3 has 13 amino acids. Germline V gene data show CDR1 as LNHDA and CDR2 as SQIVND (reference sequence). Trimming removed 1 base at V and 8 bases at J, with 9 bases between. The CDR3 loop reads CASSIAGPEPQHF. CDR3 nucleotide sequence: TGTGCCAGTAGTATAGCAGGGCCGGAGCCCCAGCATTTT.

J is TRBJ2-7 and V is TRBV29-1; 10 positions match TRBD1. CDR1 and CDR2 from the germline V gene are SQVTM and ANQGSEA. V dropped 5 bases and J dropped 3; count of bases not matched to a gene: 10. This CDR3 has 15 residues. DNA for the CDR3: TGCAGCGTTTCGCCCGGGACAGGGGTTCTCTACGAGCAGTACTTC. Protein: CSVSPGTGVLYEQYF.

This clonotype was seen at least ten times. The V and J genes are TRBV29-1 and TRBJ2-7; no clear D gene. The CDR3 length is 12 residues. Trimming took off 3 bases at V and 6 bases at J, with 12 bases between the two ends. Germline V lookup: CDR1 SQVTM, CDR2 ANQGSEA. The CDR3 is CSVDVNLGEQYF. For the CDR3, the DNA is TGCAGCGTTGATGTCAACCTCGGCGAGCAGTACTTC.

Comments on this clonotype: This may stem from a read error, because a much larger clone lies one nucleotide away. The chain uses TRBV15 and TRBJ2-1; perhaps TRBD2 as D (6 bases). Germline V gene lookup returns CDR1 LNHNV and CDR2 YYDKDF (reference sequence). V was clipped by 1 base and J by 1 base, with 17 bases between them. The CDR3 covers 18 residues. Here the CDR3 DNA reads TGTGCCACCAGCAGAGCCGGGGGACCAGCCGGTTCCTACAATGAGCAGTTCTTC. Amino acids: CATSRAGGPAGSYNEQFF. The whole variable domain, remainder taken from reference TRBV15 and TRBJ2-1, is DAMVIQNPRYQVTQFGKPVTLSCSQTLNHNVMYWYQQKSSQAPKLLFHYYDKDFNNEADTPDNFQSRRPNTSFCFLDIRSPGLGDTAMYLCATSRAGGPAGSYNEQFFGPGTRLTVL.

This clonotype was recorded at least ten times. This chain links TRBV9 with TRBJ2-5; TRBD1 is a possible D gene (7 bases). V was pared by 0 bases and J by 5 bases, with 14 bases between. CDR3 length: 15 residues. The V gene's germline CDR1 is SGDLS and CDR2 YYNGEE. In DNA form, the CDR3 reads TGTGCCAGCAGCGTAGATGGCGCAGGGGGGGAGACCCAGTACTTC. It specifies CASSVDGAGGETQYF.

This clonotype was recorded at least ten times. The chain is built from TRBV24-1 and TRBJ1-5; D uncertain. V lost 4 bases and J lost 6, with 9 bases in between. From germline, CDR1 is KGHDR and CDR2 SFDVKD. This CDR3 is 13 amino acids long. This CDR3 is CATSEDGVQPQHF. Written as DNA, the CDR3 is TGTGCCACCAGTGAGGACGGCGTTCAGCCCCAGCATTTT.

This chain links TRBV3-1 with TRBJ2-1; a weak D match, TRBD2 (5 bases). The ends were cut back, 1 base at V and 7 bases at J, with 8 bases in the middle. Per the germline V gene, CDR1 is LGHDT and CDR2 is YNNKEL (reference sequence). The CDR3 extends over 13 amino acids. The CDR3 sequence: CASSQGGGNEQFF. The CDR3, as DNA: TGTGCCAGCAGCCAAGGAGGCGGGAATGAGCAGTTCTTC.